This T cell receptor beta chain was observed in a study of spatial heterogeneity in lung cancer. This clonotype was detected ten times or more. MiXCR, run by TCRdb on the 5' RACE reads, gives a single entry per CDR3 protein. The sample holds more than 30,000 distinct CDR3 sequences, roughly 5.2% seen once. This CDR3 has 12 residues. Trimming left V 4 bases short and J 7 bases short, with 8 bases between. Germline V lookup: CDR1 SGHDN, CDR2 FVKESK. Time point given: sample taken at primary tumor resection. Samples came from 60 to 75 TRACERx patients with untreated early-stage lung cancer. The TCR comes from a female donor with early-stage non-small cell lung cancer. This material consisted of PBMCs, taken at surgery. The chain has TRBV14 and TRBJ2-1; D unresolved. Here the CDR3 reads CASSRGWNEQFF. The DNA of the CDR3 is TGTGCCAGCAGCCGTGGGTGGAATGAGCAGTTCTTC.